Below are 4 T cell receptor beta chains sequenced from a single sample in a study of T cells after yellow fever vaccination. A single record per CDR3 protein comes from TCRdb applying MiXCR to the 5' RACE reads. The table includes under 150,000 distinct CDR3 sequences, 7.7% detected once. This sample comprised CD4+ T cells sorted from PBMCs, obtained 5 days after the yellow fever booster vaccination. These receptors originate from a young man who received the YFV17D yellow fever vaccine.

This clonotype showed up many times. The chain carries TRBV28 and TRBJ2-7; 8 bases are a match to TRBD1. CDR1 and CDR2 from the germline V gene are MDHEN and SYDVKM. This CDR3 region has 14 residues. V lost 6 bases to trimming and J lost 0 bases; unmatched junction nucleotides: 4. In DNA form, the CDR3 reads TGTGCCAGCAGCCGGGACAGGAGCTCCTACGAGCAGTACTTC. Its translation is CASSRDRSSYEQYF.

This clonotype was detected many times. The V call is TRBV4-3, the J call TRBJ2-7, with 7 nucleotides matching TRBD1. In germline, CDR1 is LGHNA, CDR2 YSLEER. V shed 4 bases, J shed 6 bases, and the junction held 9 bases outside the gene matches. The CDR3 is 14 amino acids. CDR3 loop: CASSRKGAGAEQYF. The CDR3 DNA reads as TGCGCCAGCAGCCGAAAGGGGGCGGGCGCCGAGCAGTACTTC.

The V and J genes are TRBV15 and TRBJ1-1; no clear D gene. The CDR3 loop spans 15 amino acids. Trimming left V 0 bases short and J 1 base short, with 9 bases between. Germline CDR1 reads LNHNV; CDR2 reads YYDKDF (reference sequence). The CDR3 sequence is CATSRDLGRNTEAFF. CDR3 in DNA: TGTGCCACCAGCAGAGATCTCGGCAGGAACACTGAAGCTTTCTTT.

This clonotype has a count of ten or more. Relative to the germline gene, one junction end is altered; a read error may explain this. The V call is TRBV2, the J call TRBJ1-5; maybe TRBD1 (5 bases). Per the germline V gene, CDR1 is SNHLY and CDR2 is FYNNEI. The CDR3 has 14 residues. Written as DNA, the CDR3 is TGTGCCAGCAGTCAGGGTGATAGCAGTCAGCCCCAGCATTTT. This encodes CASSQGDSSQPQHF.